Listed here are 19 T cell receptor beta chains from one sample, sequenced in a study of cytomegalovirus exposure and HLA in healthy donors. The study ran its PCR with 60 Vbeta and 13 Jbeta primers. The repertoire was sequenced with immunoSEQ multiplex PCR; TCRdb's copy has only in-frame clones and lacks some. The sample has fewer than 200,000 clones, around three quarters seen once. Source material: PBMCs. The receptors come from a man aged 25 to 45 in good health and CMV-seropositive.

This chain joins TRBV19 and TRBJ2-5; 7 bases are shared with TRBD1. Germline V gives CDR1 LNHDA, CDR2 SQIVND (reference sequence). The CDR3 totals 13 residues. V shed 8 bases, J shed 4 bases, and the junction held 7 bases outside the gene matches. CDR3 sequence reads: CASRQTGVETQYF. In DNA form, the CDR3 reads TGTGCCAGTCGTCAAACAGGGGTAGAGACCCAGTACTTC.

The chain links TRBV28 to TRBJ2-3; possibly TRBD2 for D (7 bases). CDR1 MDHEN and CDR2 SYDVKM come from the germline V gene. Trimming shortened V by 5 bases and J by 5 bases, and 20 bases separated the two germline ends. The CDR3 consists of 16 residues. The DNA of the CDR3 is TGTGCCAGCAGTGCCTTTGTGGGGGGGGGCGGAGATACGCAGTATTTT. Translation gives CASSAFVGGGGDTQYF.

The CDR3 loop is CASSQPGGRFYEQYF. The CDR3 DNA reads TGTGCCAGCAGCCAACCGGGGGGCCGATTCTACGAGCAGTACTTC. The chain employs TRBV14 and TRBJ2-7; weak D call: TRBD2 (7 bases). This CDR3 is built from 15 residues. Deletions cut 2 bases from V and 3 bases from J, with 14 bases between. Germline-derived CDR1 and CDR2 are SGHDN and FVKESK.

The chain uses TRBV28 and TRBJ1-4, with 7 bases matching TRBD1. The CDR3 is 17 amino acids. With V trimmed by 7 bases and J by 0 bases, 11 bases remained unmatched. Germline V gene data show CDR1 as MDHEN and CDR2 as SYDVKM. In DNA form, the CDR3 reads TGTGCCAGCACTCCGACAGGGACGGTTGCAACTAATGAAAAACTGTTTTTT. It encodes CASTPTGTVATNEKLFF.

This chain uses TRBV7-6 with TRBJ1-4, with D possibly matching TRBD1 (6 bases). V lost 4 bases and J 7 bases, leaving 16 bases between the germline ends. This CDR3 spans 15 amino acids. The germline CDR1 and CDR2 sequences are SGHVS and FNYEAQ. The CDR3 region has the DNA TGTGCCAGCAGCTCGCTAGACCTAGGGGGTGAAAAACTGTTTTTT. This codes for CASSSLDLGGEKLFF. Supplemented by reference TRBV7-6 and TRBJ1-4, the full variable domain reads GAGVSQSPRYKVTKRGQDVALRCDPISGHVSLYWYRQALGQGPEFLTYFNYEAQQDKSGLPNDRFSAERPEGSISTLTIQRTEQRDSAMYRCASSSLDLGGEKLFFGSGTQLSVL.

The rearrangement links TRBV10-2 to TRBJ2-1, with D possibly being TRBD2 (7 bases). Germline V gene lookup returns CDR1 WSHSY and CDR2 SAAADI. The V and J ends lost 3 bases and 7 bases respectively, with 13 bases between them. This CDR3 is built from 14 residues. CDR3 in amino acids: CASSDPGGRNEQFF. For the CDR3, the DNA is TGCGCCAGCAGTGACCCGGGGGGCAGGAATGAGCAGTTCTTC.

This clone was seen once. This sequence joins TRBV27 and TRBJ2-5; 7 positions agree with TRBD2. This CDR3 comprises 12 residues. V lost 7 bases to trimming and J lost 8 bases; unmatched junction nucleotides: 7. Germline CDR1 is MNHEY and CDR2 is SMNVEV (reference sequence). For the CDR3, the DNA is TGTGCCAGCACCGGACTAGTCGGTACCCAGTACTTC. Protein sequence: CASTGLVGTQYF.

In its sample, this clone was seen once. The chain carries TRBV10-1 and TRBJ2-1; D might be TRBD1 (5 bases). Germline CDR1 and CDR2: WNHNN and SYGVQD (reference sequence). This CDR3 has 15 residues. With 2 bases removed from V and 4 bases from J, the gap between germline ends came to 12 bases. CDR3 in DNA: TGCGCCAGCAGTGAGATTGGGGCTCTGTACAATGAGCAGTTCTTC. This codes for CASSEIGALYNEQFF.

V usage is TRBV7-9 and J usage is TRBJ2-7, with 8 bases matching TRBD1. Trimming removed 3 bases from V and 7 bases from J; junction bases left unmatched: 2. Germline V CDR1 and CDR2: SEHNR, FQNEAQ (reference sequence). This CDR3 is 12 amino acids long. DNA for the CDR3: TGTGCCAGCAGCTTCGGACAGGGAGAGCAGTACTTC. It translates to CASSFGQGEQYF.

J is TRBJ1-5 and V is TRBV28; TRBD1 aligns across 10 bases. The germline V gene has CDR1 MDHEN and CDR2 SYDVKM. V dropped 0 bases and J dropped 5; count of bases not matched to a gene: 1. CDR3 length equals 15 residues. CDR3 amino acids: CASSLWTGGYQPQHF. CDR3 nucleotide sequence: TGTGCCAGCAGTTTATGGACAGGGGGCTATCAGCCCCAGCATTTT.

The chain joins TRBV6-6 to TRBJ2-3; 12 bases map to TRBD2. The V gene's germline CDR1 is MNHNY and CDR2 SVGAGI (reference sequence). The CDR3 is 14 residues long. V dropped 6 bases and J dropped 6; count of bases not matched to a gene: 4. CDR3 loop: CASSGLAGRDTQYF. CDR3 in DNA: TGTGCCAGCAGCGGACTAGCGGGGCGTGATACGCAGTATTTT.

The V and J genes are TRBV5-1 and TRBJ1-2; the D gene is possibly TRBD1 (6 bases). Trimming took off 5 bases at V and 4 bases at J, with 12 bases between the two ends. Per germline, CDR1 SGHRS and CDR2 YFSETQ. The CDR3 consists of 13 residues. CDR3 nucleotide sequence: TGCGCCAGCAGAGCGGGGGCTGGCTATGGCTACACCTTC. Encoded protein: CASRAGAGYGYTF.

The chain couples TRBV15 to TRBJ2-1; 16 positions match TRBD2. The V gene end was trimmed by 4 bases and the J gene end by 4 bases; junction bases not matched to a gene: 4. CDR1 is LNHNV, CDR2 YYDKDF, per germline (reference sequence). The CDR3 covers 17 residues. The CDR3 bases are TGTGCCACCAGCACAGGGACTAGCGGGGGGGTTTACAATGAGCAGTTCTTC. Translating it yields CATSTGTSGGVYNEQFF.

The chain combines TRBV29-1 with TRBJ1-5; TRBD1 agrees at 8 bases. Germline V CDR1 and CDR2: SQVTM, ANQGSEA. Trimming took 7 bases from V and 6 from J; bases not matched to a gene: 8. The CDR3 is made up of 13 amino acids. In DNA, the CDR3 is TGCAGCGCCCGGACAGGGACAGGTCAGCCCCAGCATTTT. It translates to CSARTGTGQPQHF.

The V and J genes are TRBV7-4 and TRBJ1-5, with D unclear. This CDR3 is 19 amino acids long. Germline V gives CDR1 SGHVT, CDR2 SQSDAQ. V lost 5 bases, J lost 0 bases, and 23 bases lay in between. The CDR3 loop is CASSPLFGEGRYSNQPQHF. For the CDR3, the DNA is TGTGCCAGCAGCCCCTTGTTTGGGGAGGGTCGCTATAGCAATCAGCCCCAGCATTTT.

V is TRBV28 and J is TRBJ2-5; TRBD1 agrees at 7 bases. The CDR3 sequence is 17 residues long. V dropped 1 base and J dropped 5; count of bases not matched to a gene: 13. Germline loops: CDR1 MDHEN, CDR2 SYDVKM. CDR3 in DNA: TGTGCCAGCAGTTTATCCACACTAGACAGGGCGGAGGAGACCCAGTACTTC. Translation: CASSLSTLDRAEETQYF.

The chain recombines TRBV7-9 with TRBJ1-2; no reliable D call. The germline V gene has CDR1 SEHNR and CDR2 FQNEAQ (reference sequence). This CDR3 is 15 amino acids long. Trimming cost V 1 base and J 1 base, with 10 bases left between them. The CDR3, as DNA: TGTGCCAGCAGCTTAGATATAGGACTTAACTATGGCTACACCTTC. Protein: CASSLDIGLNYGYTF.

A few counts support this clone. The rearrangement joins TRBV10-3 to TRBJ2-3; 13 nucleotides agree with TRBD2. The CDR3 has 16 amino acids. Per the germline V gene, CDR1 is ENHRY and CDR2 is SYGVKD. J was trimmed by 2 bases and V by 7 bases; bases with no gene match: 6. The CDR3 DNA is TGTGCCATCAATCCGGGGACTAGCGGGGACACAGATACGCAGTATTTT. Its protein product is CAINPGTSGDTDTQYF.

The chain recombines TRBV15 with TRBJ2-1, with 11 positions matching TRBD2. The ends lost 0 bases at V and 2 bases at J; junction bases unmatched: 3. The CDR3 covers 17 residues. Germline V gene lookup returns CDR1 LNHNV and CDR2 YYDKDF (reference sequence). CDR3 in amino acids: CATSRDGTSGTYNEQFF. In DNA, the CDR3 is TGTGCCACCAGCAGAGATGGGACTAGCGGAACCTACAATGAGCAGTTCTTC.